The following is a TCR beta chain sequence with its context. This sample is drawn from a study of blood T cell repertoires in COVID-19. The protocol was immunoSEQ multiplex PCR, while the TCRdb copy is restricted to in-frame clones and leaves out a portion. This sample yields 200,000 to 300,000 clones, of which around 90% are seen a single time; around 0.86% belongs to the top ten. CDR3 length: 16 amino acids. Germline CDR1 reads SGHRS; CDR2 reads YFSETQ. Deletions cut 3 bases from V and 2 bases from J, with 14 bases between. The clonotype originates from a man aged 25-40 years with COVID-19, enrolled during active disease. Sequenced input: peripheral blood. The chain employs TRBV5-1 and TRBJ2-2, with D perhaps TRBD2 (5 bases). The chain's CDR3 is CASSSKTTGNTGELFF. CDR3 DNA: TGCGCCAGCAGCTCAAAAACAACGGGAAACACCGGGGAGCTGTTTTTT.